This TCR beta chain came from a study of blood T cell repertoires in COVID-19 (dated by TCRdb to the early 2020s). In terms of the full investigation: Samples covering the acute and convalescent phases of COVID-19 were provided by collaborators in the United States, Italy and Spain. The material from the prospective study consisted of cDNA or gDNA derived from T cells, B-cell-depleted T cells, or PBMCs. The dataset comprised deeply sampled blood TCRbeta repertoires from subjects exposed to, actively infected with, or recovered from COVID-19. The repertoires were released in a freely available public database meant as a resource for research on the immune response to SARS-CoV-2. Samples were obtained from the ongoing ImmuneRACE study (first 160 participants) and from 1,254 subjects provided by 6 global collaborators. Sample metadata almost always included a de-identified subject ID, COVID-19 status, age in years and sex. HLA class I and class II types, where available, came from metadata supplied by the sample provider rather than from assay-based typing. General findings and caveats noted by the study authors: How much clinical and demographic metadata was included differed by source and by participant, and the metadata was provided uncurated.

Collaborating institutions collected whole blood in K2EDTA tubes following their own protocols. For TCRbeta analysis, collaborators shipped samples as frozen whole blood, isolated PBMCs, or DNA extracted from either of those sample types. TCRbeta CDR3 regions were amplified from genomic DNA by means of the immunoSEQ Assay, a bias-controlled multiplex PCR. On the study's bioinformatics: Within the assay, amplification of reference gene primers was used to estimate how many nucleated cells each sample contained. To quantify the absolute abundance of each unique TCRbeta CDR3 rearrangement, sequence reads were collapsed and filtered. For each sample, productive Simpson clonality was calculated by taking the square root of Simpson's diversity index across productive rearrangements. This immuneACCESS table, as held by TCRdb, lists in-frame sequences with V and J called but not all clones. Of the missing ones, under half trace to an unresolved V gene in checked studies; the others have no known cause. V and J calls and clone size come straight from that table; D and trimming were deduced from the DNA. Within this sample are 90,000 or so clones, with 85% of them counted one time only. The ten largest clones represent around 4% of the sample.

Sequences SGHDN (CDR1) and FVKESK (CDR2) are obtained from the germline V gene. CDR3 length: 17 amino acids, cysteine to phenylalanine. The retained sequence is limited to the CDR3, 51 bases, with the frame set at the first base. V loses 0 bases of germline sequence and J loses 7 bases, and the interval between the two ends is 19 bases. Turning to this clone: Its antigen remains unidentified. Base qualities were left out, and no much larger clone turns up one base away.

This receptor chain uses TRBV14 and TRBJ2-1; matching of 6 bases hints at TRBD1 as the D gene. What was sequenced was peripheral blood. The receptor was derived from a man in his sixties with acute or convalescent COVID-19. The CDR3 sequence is CASSQDIRDNKGNEQFF. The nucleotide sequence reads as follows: TGTGCCAGCAGCCAAGATATAAGGGACAATAAGGGGAATGAGCAGTTCTTC.